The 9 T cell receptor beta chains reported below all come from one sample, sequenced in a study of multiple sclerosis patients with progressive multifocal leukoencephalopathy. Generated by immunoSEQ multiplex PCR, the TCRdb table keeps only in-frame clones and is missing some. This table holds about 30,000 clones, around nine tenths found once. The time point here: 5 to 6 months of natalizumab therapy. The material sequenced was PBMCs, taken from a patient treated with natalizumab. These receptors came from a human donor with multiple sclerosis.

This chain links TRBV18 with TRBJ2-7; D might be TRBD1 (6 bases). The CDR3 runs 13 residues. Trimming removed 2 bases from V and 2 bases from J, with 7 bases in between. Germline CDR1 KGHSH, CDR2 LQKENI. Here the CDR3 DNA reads TGTGCCAGCTCACCAGGGGGCCCCTACGAGCAGTACTTC. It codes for CASSPGGPYEQYF.

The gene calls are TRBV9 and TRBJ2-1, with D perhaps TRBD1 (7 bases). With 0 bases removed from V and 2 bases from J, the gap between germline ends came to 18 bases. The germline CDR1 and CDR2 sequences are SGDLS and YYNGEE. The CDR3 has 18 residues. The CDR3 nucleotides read TGTGCCAGCAGCGTAGTTGGGGTGGAGGGGGCGGCCTACAATGAGCAGTTCTTC. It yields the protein CASSVVGVEGAAYNEQFF.

CDR3 in DNA: TGTGCCAGCAGTCCGGCCGGGGGACTAGCGGGAGGGAGATACACAGATACGCAGTATTTT. Translating it yields CASSPAGGLAGGRYTDTQYF. The chain combines TRBV28 with TRBJ2-3; 16 bases map to TRBD2. The CDR3 runs 20 residues. Germline V gene lookup returns CDR1 MDHEN and CDR2 SYDVKM. Germline trimming cut 5 bases from V and 2 bases from J; bases unmatched to any gene: 13.

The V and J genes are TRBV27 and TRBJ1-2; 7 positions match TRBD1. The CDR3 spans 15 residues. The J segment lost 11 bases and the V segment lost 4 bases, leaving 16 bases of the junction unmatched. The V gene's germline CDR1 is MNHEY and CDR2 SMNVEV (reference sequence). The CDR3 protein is CASSSPAQGEASYTF. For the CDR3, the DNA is TGTGCCAGCAGTTCGCCTGCGCAGGGGGAAGCCAGTTACACCTTC.

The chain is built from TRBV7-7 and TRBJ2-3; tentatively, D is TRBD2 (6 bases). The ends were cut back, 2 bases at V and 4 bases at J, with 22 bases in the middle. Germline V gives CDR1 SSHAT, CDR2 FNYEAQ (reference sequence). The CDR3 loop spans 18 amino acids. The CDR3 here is CASSLIMGGPLPPDTQYF. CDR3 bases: TGTGCCAGCAGCTTAATCATGGGGGGACCATTACCCCCAGATACGCAGTATTTT.

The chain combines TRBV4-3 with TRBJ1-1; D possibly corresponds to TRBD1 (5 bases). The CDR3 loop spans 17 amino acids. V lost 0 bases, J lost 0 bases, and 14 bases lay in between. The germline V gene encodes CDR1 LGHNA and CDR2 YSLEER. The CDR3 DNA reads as TGCGCCAGCAGCCAAGAGGTTACGGACACCCTGAACACTGAAGCTTTCTTT. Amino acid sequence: CASSQEVTDTLNTEAFF.

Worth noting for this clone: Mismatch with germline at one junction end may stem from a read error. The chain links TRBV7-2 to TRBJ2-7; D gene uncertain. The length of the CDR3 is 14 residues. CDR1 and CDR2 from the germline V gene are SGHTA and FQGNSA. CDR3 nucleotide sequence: TGTGCCGGCAGCCTCGGGTCCAGTGCCTACGAGCAGTACTTC. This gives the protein CAGSLGSSAYEQYF. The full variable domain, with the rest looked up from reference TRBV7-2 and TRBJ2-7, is GAGVSQSPSNKVTEKGKDVELRCDPISGHTALYWYRQSLGQGLEFLIYFQGNSAPDKSGLPSDRFSAERTGGSVSTLTIQRTQQEDSAVYLCAGSLGSSAYEQYFGPGTRLTVT.

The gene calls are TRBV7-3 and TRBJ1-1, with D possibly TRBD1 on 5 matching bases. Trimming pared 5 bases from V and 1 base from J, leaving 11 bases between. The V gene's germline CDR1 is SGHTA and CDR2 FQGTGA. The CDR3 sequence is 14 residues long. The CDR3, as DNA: TGTGCCAGCAGCGTCACCGGACAGAACACTGAAGCTTTCTTT. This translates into CASSVTGQNTEAFF.

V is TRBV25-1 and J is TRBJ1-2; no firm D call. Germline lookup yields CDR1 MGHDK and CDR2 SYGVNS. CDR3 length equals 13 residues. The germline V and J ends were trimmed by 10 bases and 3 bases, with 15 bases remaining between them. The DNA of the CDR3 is TGTGCCACAAAATCCGGGGAAGACTATGGCTACACCTTC. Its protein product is CATKSGEDYGYTF.